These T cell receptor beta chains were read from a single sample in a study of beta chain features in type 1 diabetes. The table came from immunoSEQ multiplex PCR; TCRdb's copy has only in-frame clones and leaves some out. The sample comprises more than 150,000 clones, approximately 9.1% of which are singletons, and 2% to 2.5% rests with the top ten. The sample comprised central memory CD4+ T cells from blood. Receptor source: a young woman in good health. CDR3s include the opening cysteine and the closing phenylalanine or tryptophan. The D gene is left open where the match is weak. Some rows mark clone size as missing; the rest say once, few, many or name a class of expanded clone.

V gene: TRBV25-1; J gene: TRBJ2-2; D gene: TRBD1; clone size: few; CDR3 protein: CASSGRTGGGGELFF; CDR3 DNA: TGTGCCAGCAGTGGGAGGACAGGGGGTGGAGGGGAGCTGTTTTTT
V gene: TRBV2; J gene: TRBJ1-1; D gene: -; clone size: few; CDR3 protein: CASTSDMNTEAFF; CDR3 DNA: TGTGCCAGCACCTCAGACATGAACACTGAAGCTTTCTTT
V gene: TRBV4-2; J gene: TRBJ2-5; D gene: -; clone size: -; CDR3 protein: CASSHNLQVGETQYF; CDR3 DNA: TGTGCCAGCAGCCATAATTTACAGGTTGGAGAGACCCAGTACTTC
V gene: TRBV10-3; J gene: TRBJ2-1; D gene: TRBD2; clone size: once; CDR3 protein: CAISPGTSGGHNEQFF; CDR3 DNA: TGTGCCATCAGTCCCGGGACTAGCGGGGGCCACAATGAGCAGTTCTTC
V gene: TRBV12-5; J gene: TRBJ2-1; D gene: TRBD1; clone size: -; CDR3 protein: CASGSQGAGEQFF; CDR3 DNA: TGTGCTAGTGGTTCTCAGGGGGCGGGTGAGCAGTTCTTC
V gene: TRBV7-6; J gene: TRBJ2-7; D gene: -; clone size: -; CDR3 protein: CASSPGPGNYEQYF; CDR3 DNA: TGTGCCAGCAGCCCAGGTCCCGGGAATTACGAGCAGTACTTC
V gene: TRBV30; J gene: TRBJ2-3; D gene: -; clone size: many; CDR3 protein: CAWGRSGITDTQYF; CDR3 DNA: TGTGCCTGGGGAAGGTCAGGGATCACAGATACGCAGTATTTT
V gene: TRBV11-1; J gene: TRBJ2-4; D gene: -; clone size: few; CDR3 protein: CASRDRAKNIQYF; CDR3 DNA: TGTGCCAGCAGGGACAGAGCCAAAAACATTCAGTACTTC
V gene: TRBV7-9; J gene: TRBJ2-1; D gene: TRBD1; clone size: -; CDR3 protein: CAWDRLNNEQFF; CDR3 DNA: TGTGCCTGGGACAGGCTGAACAATGAGCAGTTCTTC
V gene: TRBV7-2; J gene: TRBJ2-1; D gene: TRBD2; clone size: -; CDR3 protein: CASSLVTAGGHEQFF; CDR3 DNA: TGTGCCAGCAGCTTAGTAACAGCGGGGGGGCATGAGCAGTTCTTC
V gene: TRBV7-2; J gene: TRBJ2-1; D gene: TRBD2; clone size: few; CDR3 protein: CASSLGVPAGDQFF; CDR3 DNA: TGTGCCAGCAGCTTAGGGGTCCCTGCGGGAGATCAGTTCTTC
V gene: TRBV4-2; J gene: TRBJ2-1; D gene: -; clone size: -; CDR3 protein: CASSQVLDNEQFF; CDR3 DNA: TGTGCCAGCAGCCAAGTACTGGACAATGAGCAGTTCTTC
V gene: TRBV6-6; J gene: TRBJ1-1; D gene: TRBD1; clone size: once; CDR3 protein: CASMRQGGSTEAFF; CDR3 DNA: TGTGCCAGCATGCGACAGGGGGGGAGCACTGAAGCTTTCTTT